The clone carrying this T cell receptor (beta chain) was seen a single time. V shed 4 bases and J 2 bases; nucleotides not matched to a gene: 4. Per germline, CDR1 SGHTA and CDR2 FQGNSA. The CDR3 is 15 amino acids. The sample belongs to a study of cytomegalovirus exposure and HLA in healthy donors. In nominal health when sampled, donors likely had unrecorded immune exposures nonetheless. PCR primers comprised 60 Vbeta and 13 Jbeta primers. Only in-frame clones appear in the TCRdb table, and some are missing; sequencing was by immunoSEQ multiplex PCR. Here the sample spans roughly 200,000 clones, 81% being singletons.

The receptor's source is a man aged 35 to 55 in good health and CMV-seropositive. Sequenced material: PBMCs. This chain links TRBV7-2 with TRBJ2-3; 9 bases fit TRBD1. In DNA, the CDR3 is TGTGCCAGCAGCTCCGACAGGGGGATCACAGATACGCAGTATTTT. This translates into CASSSDRGITDTQYF.